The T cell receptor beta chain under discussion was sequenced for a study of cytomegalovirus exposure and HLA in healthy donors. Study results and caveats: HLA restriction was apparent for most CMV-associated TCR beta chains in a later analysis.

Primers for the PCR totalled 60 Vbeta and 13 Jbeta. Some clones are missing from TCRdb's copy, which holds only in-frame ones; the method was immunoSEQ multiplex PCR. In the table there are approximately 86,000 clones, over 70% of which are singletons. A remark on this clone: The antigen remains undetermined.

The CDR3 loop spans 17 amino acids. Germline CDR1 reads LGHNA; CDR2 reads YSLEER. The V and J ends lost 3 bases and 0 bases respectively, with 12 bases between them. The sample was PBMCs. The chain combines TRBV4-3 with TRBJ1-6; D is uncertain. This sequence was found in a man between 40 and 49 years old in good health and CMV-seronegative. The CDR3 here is CASSQDRGSSYNSPLHF. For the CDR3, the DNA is TGCGCCAGCAGCCAGGACCGCGGGAGCTCCTATAATTCACCCCTCCACTTT.